Listed below are T cell receptor beta chains from one sample, sequenced in a study of PD-1 blockade in classical Hodgkin lymphoma. Sequencing was performed with immunoSEQ multiplex PCR; in TCRdb, only in-frame clones are kept and a portion is missing. The table shows roughly 17,000 clones, with around 90% occurring only once. The sample taken for sequencing was peripheral blood mononuclear cells (PBMCs). The receptor set was obtained from a human donor with classical Hodgkin lymphoma. Both conserved end residues are part of each CDR3. The D gene is left open where the match is weak. Only some rows state a clone size, as once, few, many or a class for expanded clones.

length	size	D	V	J	DNA	CDR3
16	-	TRBD2	TRBV6-6	TRBJ2-1	TGTGCCAGCAGTTACGCGACTAGCGGGATACCCAATGAGCAGTTCTTC	CASSYATSGIPNEQFF
17	once	-	TRBV4-1	TRBJ1-4	TGCGCCAGCAGCCAAGTAAATCTGGGCCTCTTAGGGGAAAAACTGTTTTTT	CASSQVNLGLLGEKLFF
19	-	TRBD2	TRBV11-2	TRBJ2-5	TGTGCCAGCAGCTTAGATGGGGTGCTAGCGGGAGGGCCGGGGGAGACCCAGTACTTC	CASSLDGVLAGGPGETQYF
11	-	-	TRBV28	TRBJ1-2	TGTGCCAGCAGGACAGCCTATGGCTACACCTTC	CASRTAYGYTF
13	-	-	TRBV2	TRBJ1-6	TGTGCCAGCAGGCAGGTCCTAGGGAGATCCCTCCACTTT	CASRQVLGRSLHF
15	-	-	TRBV7-8	TRBJ1-1	TGTGCCAGCAGCTTAGCCAATCAGGGTAACACTGAAGCTTTCTTT	CASSLANQGNTEAFF
12	medium-sized	-	TRBV29-1	TRBJ1-1	TGCAGCGTTTTCCGACAAGCCACTGAAGCTTTCTTT	CSVFRQATEAFF
14	-	TRBD2	TRBV7-6	TRBJ2-1	TGTGCCAGCAGCCCGGGGGGGTCCTACAATGAGCAGTTCTTC	CASSPGGSYNEQFF
15	once	-	TRBV6-5	TRBJ1-1	TGTGCCAGCAGTTACTCGTCAGGATTGAACACTGAAGCTTTCTTT	CASSYSSGLNTEAFF
18	-	TRBD2	TRBV9	TRBJ2-2	TGTGCCAGCAGCCGTTCGGAGGGAGCGGGGACGAACACCGGGGAGCTGTTTTTT	CASSRSEGAGTNTGELFF
17	-	TRBD2	TRBV28	TRBJ2-1	TGTGCCACCTTACAGGGAGGACTAGCGGGAAAGGCCAATGAGCAGTTCTTC	CATLQGGLAGKANEQFF
16	-	-	TRBV5-1	TRBJ2-1	TGCGCCAGCAGCTTGGGCGGAATCGGGACCTACAATGAGCAGTTCTTC	CASSLGGIGTYNEQFF
13	-	-	TRBV6-6	TRBJ1-1	TGTGCCAGCAGTTACGGGGGGGGCCGGGAAGCTTTCTTT	CASSYGGGREAFF
15	-	-	TRBV27	TRBJ1-5	TGTGCCAGCAGTTTATCCGGGGGCGGTGATCAGCCCCAGCATTTT	CASSLSGGGDQPQHF